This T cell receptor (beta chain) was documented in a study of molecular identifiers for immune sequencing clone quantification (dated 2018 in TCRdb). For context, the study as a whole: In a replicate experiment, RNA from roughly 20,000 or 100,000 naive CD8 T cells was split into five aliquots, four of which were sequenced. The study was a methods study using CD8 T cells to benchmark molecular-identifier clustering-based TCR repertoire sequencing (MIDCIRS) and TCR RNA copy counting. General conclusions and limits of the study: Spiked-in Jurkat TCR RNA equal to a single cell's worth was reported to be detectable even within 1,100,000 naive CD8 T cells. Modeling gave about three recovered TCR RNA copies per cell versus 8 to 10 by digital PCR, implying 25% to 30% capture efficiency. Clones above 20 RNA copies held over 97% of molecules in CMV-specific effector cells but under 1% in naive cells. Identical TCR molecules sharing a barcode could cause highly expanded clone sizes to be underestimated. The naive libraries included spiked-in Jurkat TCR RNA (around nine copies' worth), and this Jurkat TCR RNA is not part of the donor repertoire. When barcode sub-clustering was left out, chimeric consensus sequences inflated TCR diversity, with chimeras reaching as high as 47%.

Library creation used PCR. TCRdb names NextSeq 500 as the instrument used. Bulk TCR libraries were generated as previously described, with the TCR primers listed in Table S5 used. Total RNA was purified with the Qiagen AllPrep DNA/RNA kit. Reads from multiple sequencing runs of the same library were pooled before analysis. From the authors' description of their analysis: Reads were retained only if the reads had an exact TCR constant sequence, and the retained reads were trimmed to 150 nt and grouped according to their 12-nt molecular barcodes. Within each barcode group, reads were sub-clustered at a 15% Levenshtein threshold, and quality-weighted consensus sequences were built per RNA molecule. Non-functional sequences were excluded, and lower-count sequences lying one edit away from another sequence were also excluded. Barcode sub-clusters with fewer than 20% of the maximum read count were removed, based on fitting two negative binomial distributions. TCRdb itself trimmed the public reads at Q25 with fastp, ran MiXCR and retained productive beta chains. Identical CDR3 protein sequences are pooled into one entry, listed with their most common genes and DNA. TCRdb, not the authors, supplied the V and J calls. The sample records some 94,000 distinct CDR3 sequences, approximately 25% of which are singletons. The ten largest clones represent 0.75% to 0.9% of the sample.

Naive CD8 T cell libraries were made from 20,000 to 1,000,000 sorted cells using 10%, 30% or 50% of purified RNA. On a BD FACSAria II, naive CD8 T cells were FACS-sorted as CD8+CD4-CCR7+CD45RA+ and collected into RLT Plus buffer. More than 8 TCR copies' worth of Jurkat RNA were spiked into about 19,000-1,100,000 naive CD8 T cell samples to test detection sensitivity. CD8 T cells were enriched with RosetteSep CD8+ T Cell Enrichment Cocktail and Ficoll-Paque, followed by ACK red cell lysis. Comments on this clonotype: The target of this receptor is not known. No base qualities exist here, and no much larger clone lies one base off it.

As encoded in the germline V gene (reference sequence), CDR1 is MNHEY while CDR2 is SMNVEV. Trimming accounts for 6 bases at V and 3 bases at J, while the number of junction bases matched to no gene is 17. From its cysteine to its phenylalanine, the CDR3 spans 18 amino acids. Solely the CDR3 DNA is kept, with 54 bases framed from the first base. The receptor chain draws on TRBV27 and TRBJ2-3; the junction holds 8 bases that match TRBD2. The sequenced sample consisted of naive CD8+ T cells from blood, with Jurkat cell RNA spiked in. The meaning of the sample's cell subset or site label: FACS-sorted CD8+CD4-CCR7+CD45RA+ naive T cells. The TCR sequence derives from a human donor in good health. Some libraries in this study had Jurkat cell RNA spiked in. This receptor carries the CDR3 CASRARVETSVGTDTQYF. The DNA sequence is TGTGCCAGCAGGGCCAGGGTGGAGACTAGCGTAGGAACAGATACGCAGTATTTT.